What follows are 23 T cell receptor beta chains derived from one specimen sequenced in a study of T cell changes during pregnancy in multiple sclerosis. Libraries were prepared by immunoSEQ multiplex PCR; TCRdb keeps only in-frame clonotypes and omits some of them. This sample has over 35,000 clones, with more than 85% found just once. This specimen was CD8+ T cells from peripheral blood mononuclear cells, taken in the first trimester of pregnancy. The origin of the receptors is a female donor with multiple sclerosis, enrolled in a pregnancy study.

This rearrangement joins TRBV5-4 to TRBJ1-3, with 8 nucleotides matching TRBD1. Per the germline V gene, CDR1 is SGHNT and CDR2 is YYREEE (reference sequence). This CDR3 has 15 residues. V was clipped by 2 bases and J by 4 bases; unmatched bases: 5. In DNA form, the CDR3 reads TGTGCCAGCAGCTTCGGGACAGGCTTCGGAAACACCATATATTTT. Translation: CASSFGTGFGNTIYF.

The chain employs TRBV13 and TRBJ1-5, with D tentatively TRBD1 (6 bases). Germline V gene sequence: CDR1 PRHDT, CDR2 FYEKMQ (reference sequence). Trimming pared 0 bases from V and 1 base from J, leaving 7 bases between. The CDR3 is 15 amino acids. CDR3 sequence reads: CASSLGGASNQPQHF. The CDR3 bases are TGTGCCAGCAGCTTAGGGGGGGCAAGCAATCAGCCCCAGCATTTT.

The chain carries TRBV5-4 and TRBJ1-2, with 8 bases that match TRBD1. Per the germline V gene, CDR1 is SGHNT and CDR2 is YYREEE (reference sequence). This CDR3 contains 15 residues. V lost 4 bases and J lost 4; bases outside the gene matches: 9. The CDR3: CASSGPDRGGYGYTF. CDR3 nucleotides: TGTGCCAGCAGCGGGCCAGACAGGGGAGGCTATGGCTACACCTTC.

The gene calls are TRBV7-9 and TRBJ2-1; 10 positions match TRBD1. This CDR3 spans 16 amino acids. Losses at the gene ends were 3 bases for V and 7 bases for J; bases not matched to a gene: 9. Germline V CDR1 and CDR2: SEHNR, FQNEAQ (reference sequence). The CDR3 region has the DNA TGTGCCAGCAGCTTGGACAGGGGGGACCTTACAAATGAGCAGTTCTTC. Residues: CASSLDRGDLTNEQFF. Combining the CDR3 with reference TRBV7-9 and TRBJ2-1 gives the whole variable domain DTGVSQNPRHKITKRGQNVTFRCDPISEHNRLYWYRQTLGQGPEFLTYFQNEAQLEKSRLLSDRFSAERPKGSFSTLEIQRTEQGDSAMYLCASSLDRGDLTNEQFFGPGTRLTVL.

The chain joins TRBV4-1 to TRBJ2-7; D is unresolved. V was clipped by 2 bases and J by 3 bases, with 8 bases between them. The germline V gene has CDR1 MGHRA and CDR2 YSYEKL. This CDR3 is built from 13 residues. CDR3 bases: TGCGCCAGCAGCCAACAAACAAACTACGAGCAGTACTTC. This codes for CASSQQTNYEQYF.

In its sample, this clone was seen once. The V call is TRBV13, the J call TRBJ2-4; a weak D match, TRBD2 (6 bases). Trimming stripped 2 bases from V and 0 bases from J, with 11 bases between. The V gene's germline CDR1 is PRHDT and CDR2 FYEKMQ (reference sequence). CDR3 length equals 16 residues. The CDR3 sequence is CASSLRGTLAKNIQYF. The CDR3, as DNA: TGTGCCAGCAGCTTACGCGGGACCCTAGCCAAAAACATTCAGTACTTC. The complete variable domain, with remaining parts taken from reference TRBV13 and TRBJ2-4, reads AAGVIQSPRHLIKEKRETATLKCYPIPRHDTVYWYQQGPGQDPQFLISFYEKMQSDKGSIPDRFSAQQFSDYHSELNMSSLELGDSALYFCASSLRGTLAKNIQYFGAGTRLSVL.

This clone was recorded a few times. For the CDR3, the DNA is TGTGCCAGCAGCGACCAGACAGGGGCTATGGATTCACCCCTCCACTTT. Amino acid sequence: CASSDQTGAMDSPLHF. V and J are TRBV9 and TRBJ1-6; 8 nucleotides agree with TRBD1. This CDR3 comprises 16 residues. Trimming removed 3 bases from V and 8 bases from J; junction bases left unmatched: 10. Germline V gives CDR1 SGDLS, CDR2 YYNGEE.

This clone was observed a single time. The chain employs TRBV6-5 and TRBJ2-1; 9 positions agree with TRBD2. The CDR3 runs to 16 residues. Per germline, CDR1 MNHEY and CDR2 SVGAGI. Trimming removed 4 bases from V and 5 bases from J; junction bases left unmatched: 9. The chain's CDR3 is CASSSLAGAGNNEQFF. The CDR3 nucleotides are TGTGCCAGCAGTTCCTTAGCGGGGGCCGGGAACAATGAGCAGTTCTTC.

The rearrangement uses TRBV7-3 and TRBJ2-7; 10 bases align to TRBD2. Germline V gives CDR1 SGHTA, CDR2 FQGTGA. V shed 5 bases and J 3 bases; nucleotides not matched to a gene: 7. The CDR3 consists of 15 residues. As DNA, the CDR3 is TGTGCCAGCAGCCTTAGCGGGGGGCCTTACTACGAGCAGTACTTC. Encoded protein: CASSLSGGPYYEQYF.

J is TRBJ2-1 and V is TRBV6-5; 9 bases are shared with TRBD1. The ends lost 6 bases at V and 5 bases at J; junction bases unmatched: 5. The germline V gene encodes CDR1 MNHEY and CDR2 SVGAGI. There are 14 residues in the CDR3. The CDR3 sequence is CASRTTGGHNEQFF. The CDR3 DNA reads TGTGCCAGCAGGACGACAGGGGGGCACAATGAGCAGTTCTTC.

The CDR3 reads CASSDTGQALGGYTF. CDR3 coding DNA: TGTGCCAGCAGTGATACCGGACAGGCCCTAGGGGGCTACACCTTC. This chain links TRBV6-4 with TRBJ1-2; 7 nucleotides agree with TRBD1. The V gene's germline CDR1 is MRHNA and CDR2 SNTAGT. V was pared by 3 bases and J by 8 bases, with 12 bases of the junction left unmatched. CDR3 size: 15 residues.

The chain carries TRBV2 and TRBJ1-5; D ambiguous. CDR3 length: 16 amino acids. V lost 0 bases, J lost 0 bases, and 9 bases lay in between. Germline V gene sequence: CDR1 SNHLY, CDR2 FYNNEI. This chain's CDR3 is CASSEALQVSNQPQHF. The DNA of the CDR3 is TGTGCCAGCAGTGAAGCGCTTCAGGTTAGCAATCAGCCCCAGCATTTT.

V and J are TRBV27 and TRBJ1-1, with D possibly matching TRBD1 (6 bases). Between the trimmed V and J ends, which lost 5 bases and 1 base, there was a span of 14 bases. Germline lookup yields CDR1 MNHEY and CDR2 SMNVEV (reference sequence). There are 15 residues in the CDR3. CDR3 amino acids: CASSPGEGWNTEAFF. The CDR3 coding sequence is TGTGCCAGCAGTCCAGGGGAGGGGTGGAACACTGAAGCTTTCTTT.

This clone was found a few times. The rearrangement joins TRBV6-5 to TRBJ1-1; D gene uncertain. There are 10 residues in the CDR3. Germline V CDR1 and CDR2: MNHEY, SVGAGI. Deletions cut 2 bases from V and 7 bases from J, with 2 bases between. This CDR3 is CASSYREAFF. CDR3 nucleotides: TGTGCCAGCAGTTACCGTGAAGCTTTCTTT.

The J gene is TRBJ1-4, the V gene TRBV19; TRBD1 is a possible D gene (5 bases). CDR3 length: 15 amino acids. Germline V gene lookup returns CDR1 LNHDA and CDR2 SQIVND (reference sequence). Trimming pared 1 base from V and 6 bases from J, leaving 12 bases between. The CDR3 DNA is TGTGCCAGTAGTATAGGTGACAGTTTTCATGAAAAACTGTTTTTT. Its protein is CASSIGDSFHEKLFF.

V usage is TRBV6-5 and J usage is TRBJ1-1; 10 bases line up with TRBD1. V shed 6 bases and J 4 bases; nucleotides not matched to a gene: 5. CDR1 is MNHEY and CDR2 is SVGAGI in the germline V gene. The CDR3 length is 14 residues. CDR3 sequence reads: CASRETGGFTEAFF. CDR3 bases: TGTGCCAGCAGGGAGACAGGGGGCTTCACTGAAGCTTTCTTT.

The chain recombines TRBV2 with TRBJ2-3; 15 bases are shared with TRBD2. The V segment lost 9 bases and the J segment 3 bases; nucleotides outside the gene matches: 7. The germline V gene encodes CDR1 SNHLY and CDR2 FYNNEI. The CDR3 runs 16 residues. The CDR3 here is CARRTSGGARTDTQYF. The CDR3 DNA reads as TGTGCCAGAAGGACTAGCGGGGGGGCTCGAACAGATACGCAGTATTTT. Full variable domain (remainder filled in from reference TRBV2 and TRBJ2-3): EPEVTQTPSHQVTQMGQEVILRCVPISNHLYFYWYRQILGQKVEFLVSFYNNEISEKSEIFDDQFSVERPDGSNFTLKIRSTKLEDSAMYFCARRTSGGARTDTQYFGPGTRLTVL.

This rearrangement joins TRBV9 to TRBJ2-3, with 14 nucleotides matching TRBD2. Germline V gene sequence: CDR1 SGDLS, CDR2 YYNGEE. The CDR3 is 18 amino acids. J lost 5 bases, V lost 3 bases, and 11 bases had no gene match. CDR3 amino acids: CASSDPIGLAGGVDTQYF. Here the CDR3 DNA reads TGTGCCAGCAGCGACCCAATAGGACTAGCGGGGGGAGTAGATACGCAGTATTTT. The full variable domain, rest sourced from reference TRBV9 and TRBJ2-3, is DSGVTQTPKHLITATGQRVTLRCSPRSGDLSVYWYQQSLDQGLQFLIQYYNGEERAKGNILERFSAQQFPDLHSELNLSSLELGDSALYFCASSDPIGLAGGVDTQYFGPGTRLTVL.

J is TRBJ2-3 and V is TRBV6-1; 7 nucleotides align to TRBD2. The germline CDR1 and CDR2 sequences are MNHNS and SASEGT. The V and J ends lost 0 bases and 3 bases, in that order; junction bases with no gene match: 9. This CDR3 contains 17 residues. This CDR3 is CASSEALGEGWTDTQYF. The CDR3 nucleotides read TGTGCCAGCAGTGAAGCATTGGGGGAGGGTTGGACAGATACGCAGTATTTT.

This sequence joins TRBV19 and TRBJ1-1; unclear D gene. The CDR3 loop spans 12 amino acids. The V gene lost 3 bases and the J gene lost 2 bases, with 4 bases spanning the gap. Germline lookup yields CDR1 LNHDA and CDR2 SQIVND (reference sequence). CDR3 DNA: TGTGCCAGTAGTATCCCTAACACTGAAGCTTTCTTT. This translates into CASSIPNTEAFF.

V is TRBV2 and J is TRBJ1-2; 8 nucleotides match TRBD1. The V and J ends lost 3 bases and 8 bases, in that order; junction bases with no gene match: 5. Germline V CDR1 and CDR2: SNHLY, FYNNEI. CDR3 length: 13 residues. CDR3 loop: CASSETTGEGYTF. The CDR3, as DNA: TGTGCCAGCAGTGAGACGACAGGGGAAGGCTACACCTTC.

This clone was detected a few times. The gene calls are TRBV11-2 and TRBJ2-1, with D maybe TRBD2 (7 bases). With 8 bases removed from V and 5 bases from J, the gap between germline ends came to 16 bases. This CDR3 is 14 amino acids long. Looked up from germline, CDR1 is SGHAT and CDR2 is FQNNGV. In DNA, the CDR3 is TGTGCCAGCTTCCACGGGGGGCGCCACAATGAGCAGTTCTTC. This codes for CASFHGGRHNEQFF.

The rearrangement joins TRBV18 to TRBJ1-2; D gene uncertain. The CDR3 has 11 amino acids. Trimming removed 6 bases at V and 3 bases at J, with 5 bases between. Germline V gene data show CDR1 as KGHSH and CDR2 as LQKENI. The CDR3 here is CASSQDYGYTF. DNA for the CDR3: TGTGCCAGCTCTCAGGACTATGGCTACACCTTC.